This T cell receptor beta chain emerged from a study of shared clonotypes between healthy human individuals. In the source study's methods: ImmunoSEQ only sent back junction sequences with no quality scores, so filtering was done differently. Clones were sequenced by immunoSEQ multiplex PCR, and TCRdb holds only the in-frame ones, with some missing. V, J and clone size derive from that table, while D and trimming were established from the DNA sequence. This sample has around 1,900,000 clones; 80% to 95% occur once, and the top ten carry under 2%. The naive CD8 fraction comprised CD45RO-negative cells positively selected for CCR7 and excluded terminally differentiated effector memory CD45RA+ cells. V lost 3 bases to trimming and J lost 2 bases; unmatched junction nucleotides: 8. In germline, CDR1 is SNHLY, CDR2 FYNNEI. The CDR3 totals 16 residues.

The J gene is TRBJ2-3, the V gene TRBV2, with 7 bases identical to TRBD1. The clonotype comes from a man aged 18 to 35 in good health. Some clones in this sample may be carry-over from other donors' samples. Sequenced material: naive CD8+ T cells from PBMCs. The CDR3 bases are TGTGCCAGCAGTGATTCAATGGGACAGATCACAGATACGCAGTATTTT. This translates into CASSDSMGQITDTQYF.